This record covers a single T cell receptor (beta chain). These data come from a study of blood T cell repertoires in COVID-19. Sequencing was performed with immunoSEQ multiplex PCR; in TCRdb, only in-frame clones are kept and a portion is missing. The table lists roughly 500,000 clones, over 75% of them singletons. The clonotype originates from a middle-aged woman who had recovered from COVID-19. The material sequenced was PBMCs or T cells enriched from blood (not recorded which).

This chain's CDR3 is CASSLAVGANTEAFF. CDR3 bases: TGTGCCAGCAGCTTAGCGGTAGGGGCGAACACTGAAGCTTTCTTT. The rearrangement uses TRBV7-2 and TRBJ1-1; perhaps TRBD1 as D (5 bases). Germline CDR1 is SGHTA and CDR2 is FQGNSA. Trimming cost V 0 bases and J 1 base, with 9 bases left between them. This CDR3 spans 15 amino acids.